One and the same sample provided the 17 T cell receptor beta chains below, sequenced in a study of cytomegalovirus exposure and HLA in healthy donors. Both 60 Vbeta primers and 13 Jbeta primers went into the PCR. The method was immunoSEQ multiplex PCR; TCRdb's version includes in-frame clones alone and lacks a portion of them. The sample holds roughly 97,000 clones; 76% are singletons and the top ten take about 5.7%. Material: PBMCs. These receptors were taken from a woman aged 18-35 years in good health and CMV-seropositive.

This clone was seen more than once but under ten times. The chain couples TRBV2 to TRBJ2-2; 8 bases map to TRBD1. Germline V gene data show CDR1 as SNHLY and CDR2 as FYNNEI. V was clipped by 4 bases and J by 1 base; unmatched bases: 5. CDR3 length: 16 amino acids. The CDR3 protein is CASSAMGQVNTGELFF. DNA for the CDR3: TGTGCCAGCAGTGCGATGGGACAGGTGAACACCGGGGAGCTGTTTTTT. Filled out from reference TRBV2 and TRBJ2-2, the complete variable domain reads EPEVTQTPSHQVTQMGQEVILRCVPISNHLYFYWYRQILGQKVEFLVSFYNNEISEKSEIFDDQFSVERPDGSNFTLKIRSTKLEDSAMYFCASSAMGQVNTGELFFGEGSRLTVL.

This chain links TRBV6-1 with TRBJ2-3; no reliable D call. CDR3 length equals 13 residues. In germline, CDR1 is MNHNS, CDR2 SASEGT. Trimming shortened V by 8 bases and J by 6 bases, and 15 bases separated the two germline ends. Here the CDR3 DNA reads TGTGCCAGCCGGCTTTCGGGTTCGGATACGCAGTATTTT. Amino acid sequence: CASRLSGSDTQYF.

The V call is TRBV7-8, the J call TRBJ1-2, with TRBD1 identical over 7 bases. This CDR3 region has 17 residues. Trimming removed 5 bases from V and 6 bases from J; junction bases left unmatched: 18. Germline CDR1 is SGHVS and CDR2 is FQNEAQ. CDR3 amino acids: CASSIDHPSGGRNGYTF. CDR3 in DNA: TGTGCCAGCAGCATAGATCACCCGTCAGGGGGACGGAATGGCTACACCTTC.

The CDR3 sequence: CASSFGQGNYEQYF. For the CDR3, the DNA is TGTGCCAGCAGCTTCGGCCAGGGGAACTACGAGCAGTACTTC. V usage is TRBV7-9 and J usage is TRBJ2-7; tentatively, D is TRBD1 (6 bases). The V end was cut by 3 bases, the J end by 3 bases, with 12 bases between. This CDR3 region has 14 residues. Germline values: CDR1 SEHNR, CDR2 FQNEAQ (reference sequence).

The chain combines TRBV1 with TRBJ2-7; the D call TRBD2 from the table was never checked on the DNA. TRBV1 is a known pseudogene. This CDR3 contains 14 residues. The DNA for the CDR3 is TGCACCAGCAGCCAAACTAGCGGACCCTACGAGCAGTACTTC. Protein product: CTSSQTSGPYEQYF.

The chain is built from TRBV5-4 and TRBJ1-4; D perhaps matches TRBD1 (6 bases). CDR3 size: 15 residues. CDR1 and CDR2 (germline): SGHNT, YYREEE (reference sequence). V gave up 4 bases and J gave up 8 bases, with 18 bases separating them. The CDR3 here is CASSNTTGPWEKLFF. The CDR3 DNA sequence: TGTGCCAGCAGCAATACTACAGGGCCGTGGGAAAAACTGTTTTTT.

This chain joins TRBV29-1 and TRBJ1-1; D call uncertain. V lost 4 bases and J 0 bases, leaving 9 bases between the germline ends. CDR3 length: 13 amino acids. The germline CDR1 and CDR2 sequences are SQVTM and ANQGSEA. CDR3 DNA: TGCAGCGTTGCCGGCAGGCTGAACACTGAAGCTTTCTTT. Protein sequence: CSVAGRLNTEAFF.

The rearrangement joins TRBV13 to TRBJ1-5; 10 nucleotides match TRBD1. Germline CDR1 is PRHDT and CDR2 is FYEKMQ (reference sequence). The V and J ends lost 5 bases and 7 bases, in that order; junction bases with no gene match: 5. CDR3 length: 14 residues. The CDR3 DNA follows: TGTGCCAGCAGCCTGGGACAGGGGCGCCAGCCCCAGCATTTT. Translated, it gives CASSLGQGRQPQHF. The full variable domain, completed using reference TRBV13 and TRBJ1-5, is AAGVIQSPRHLIKEKRETATLKCYPIPRHDTVYWYQQGPGQDPQFLISFYEKMQSDKGSIPDRFSAQQFSDYHSELNMSSLELGDSALYFCASSLGQGRQPQHFGDGTRLSIL.

The V call is TRBV28, the J call TRBJ2-3; 7 nucleotides line up with TRBD2. With V trimmed by 3 bases and J by 0 bases, 6 bases remained unmatched. CDR3 length: 16 residues. From germline, CDR1 is MDHEN and CDR2 SYDVKM. CDR3 coding DNA: TGTGCCAGCAGTTTGTGGTCTAGCGGTAGCACAGATACGCAGTATTTT. Protein product: CASSLWSSGSTDTQYF.

The CDR3 spells CASSEWGLAGQYEQYF. The DNA for the CDR3 is TGTGCCAGCAGTGAATGGGGACTAGCGGGTCAGTACGAGCAGTACTTC. This chain joins TRBV6-1 and TRBJ2-7; TRBD2 matches at 12 bases. Trimming cost V 2 bases and J 4 bases; bases outside gene matches: 6. The CDR3 is 16 residues long. CDR1 is MNHNS and CDR2 is SASEGT in the germline V gene.

The gene calls are TRBV5-6 and TRBJ2-1, with TRBD1 matching 12 bases. The CDR3 covers 14 residues. The V gene end was trimmed by 3 bases and the J gene end by 9 bases; junction bases not matched to a gene: 4. Germline-derived CDR1 and CDR2 are SGHDT and YYEEEE. The CDR3 here is CASSSGQGAVEQFF. DNA for the CDR3: TGTGCCAGCAGCTCGGGACAGGGGGCGGTTGAGCAGTTCTTC.

This sequence joins TRBV28 and TRBJ2-1; D perhaps matches TRBD2 (5 bases). Trimming removed 6 bases from V and 5 bases from J, with 17 bases in between. This CDR3 is built from 15 residues. Germline CDR1 and CDR2: MDHEN and SYDVKM. The CDR3 loop is CASRFPPGINNEQFF. CDR3 in DNA: TGTGCCAGCAGATTTCCCCCCGGGATTAACAATGAGCAGTTCTTC.

The chain recombines TRBV5-4 with TRBJ2-7, with a possible D match to TRBD1 (6 bases). With 10 bases removed from V and 0 bases from J, the gap between germline ends came to 17 bases. Germline V gene data show CDR1 as SGHNT and CDR2 as YYREEE (reference sequence). The CDR3 loop spans 14 amino acids. The CDR3, as DNA: TGTGCCTCCAGCTCGGACAGCCTCTCCTACGAGCAGTACTTC. Translation gives CASSSDSLSYEQYF.

J is TRBJ2-1 and V is TRBV19; 8 bases map to TRBD2. The CDR3 totals 14 residues. The V and J ends lost 8 bases and 1 base, in that order; junction bases with no gene match: 4. The germline CDR1 and CDR2 sequences are LNHDA and SQIVND (reference sequence). The CDR3 reads CASESSGSYNEQFF. The CDR3 region has the DNA TGTGCCAGTGAGTCTAGCGGGTCCTACAATGAGCAGTTCTTC. The variable domain in full, completed from reference TRBV19 and TRBJ2-1, reads DGGITQSPKYLFRKEGQNVTLSCEQNLNHDAMYWYRQDPGQGLRLIYYSQIVNDFQKGDIAEGYSVSREKKESFPLTVTSAQKNPTAFYLCASESSGSYNEQFFGPGTRLTVL.

The V and J genes are TRBV25-1 and TRBJ2-3; the match to TRBD2 covers 7 bases. CDR3 size: 15 residues. Germline-derived CDR1 and CDR2 are MGHDK and SYGVNS. The V gene end was trimmed by 3 bases and the J gene end by 4 bases; junction bases not matched to a gene: 7. In DNA, the CDR3 is TGTGCCAGCAGTGATCCCCGGGGGGTAGCAGATACGCAGTATTTT. Amino acid sequence: CASSDPRGVADTQYF.

The chain recombines TRBV13 with TRBJ2-3, with 7 bases fitting TRBD2. Germline CDR1 PRHDT, CDR2 FYEKMQ (reference sequence). The CDR3 has 13 amino acids. J was trimmed by 1 base and V by 8 bases; bases with no gene match: 3. The CDR3 DNA sequence: TGTGCCAGCTTAGGGAGGGGCACAGATACGCAGTATTTT. Protein: CASLGRGTDTQYF.

This clone was seen a single time. The rearrangement links TRBV7-6 to TRBJ2-7; possible D gene TRBD2, 6 bases. The length of the CDR3 is 14 residues. The germline gives CDR1 SGHVS, CDR2 FNYEAQ. Trimming took off 2 bases at V and 8 bases at J, with 16 bases between the two ends. The CDR3 is CASSLYRDSAQQYF. CDR3 DNA sequence: TGTGCCAGCAGCTTATACCGGGACTCCGCCCAGCAGTACTTC.